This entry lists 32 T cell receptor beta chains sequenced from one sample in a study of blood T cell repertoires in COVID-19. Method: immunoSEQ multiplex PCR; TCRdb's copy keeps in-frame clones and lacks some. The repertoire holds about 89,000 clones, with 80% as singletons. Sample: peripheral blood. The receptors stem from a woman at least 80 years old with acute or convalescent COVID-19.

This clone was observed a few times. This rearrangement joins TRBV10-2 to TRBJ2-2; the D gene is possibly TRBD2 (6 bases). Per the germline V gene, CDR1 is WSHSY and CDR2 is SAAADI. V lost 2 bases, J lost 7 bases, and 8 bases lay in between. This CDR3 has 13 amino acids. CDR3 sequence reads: CASSERGVGELFF. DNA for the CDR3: TGCGCCAGCAGTGAGCGCGGGGTCGGGGAGCTGTTTTTT.

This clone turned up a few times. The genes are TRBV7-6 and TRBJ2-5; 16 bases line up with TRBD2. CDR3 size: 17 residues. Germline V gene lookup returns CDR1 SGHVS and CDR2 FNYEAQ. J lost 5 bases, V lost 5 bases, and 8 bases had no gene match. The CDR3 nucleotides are TGTGCCAGCAGCCCGGGACTAGCGGGGGGGTTAGGGGAGACCCAGTACTTC. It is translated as CASSPGLAGGLGETQYF.

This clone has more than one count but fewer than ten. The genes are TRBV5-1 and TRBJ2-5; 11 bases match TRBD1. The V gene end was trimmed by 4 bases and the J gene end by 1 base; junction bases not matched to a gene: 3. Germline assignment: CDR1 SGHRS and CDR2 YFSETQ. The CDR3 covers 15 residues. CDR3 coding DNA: TGCGCCAGCAGCGTCGGGACAGGGGGCCAAGAGACCCAGTACTTC. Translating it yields CASSVGTGGQETQYF.

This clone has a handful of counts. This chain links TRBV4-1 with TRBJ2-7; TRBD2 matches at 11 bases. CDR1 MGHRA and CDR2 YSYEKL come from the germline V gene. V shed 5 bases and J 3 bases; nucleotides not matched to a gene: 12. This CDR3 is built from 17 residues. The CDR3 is CASSYTTSGGPYYEQYF. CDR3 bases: TGCGCCAGCAGCTATACTACTAGCGGGGGACCCTACTACGAGCAGTACTTC.

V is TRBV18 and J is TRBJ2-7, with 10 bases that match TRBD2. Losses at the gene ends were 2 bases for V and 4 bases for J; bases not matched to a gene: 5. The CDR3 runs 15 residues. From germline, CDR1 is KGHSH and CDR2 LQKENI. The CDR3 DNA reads TGTGCCAGCTCACCATACAGGACTAGCGGATACGAGCAGTACTTC. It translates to CASSPYRTSGYEQYF.

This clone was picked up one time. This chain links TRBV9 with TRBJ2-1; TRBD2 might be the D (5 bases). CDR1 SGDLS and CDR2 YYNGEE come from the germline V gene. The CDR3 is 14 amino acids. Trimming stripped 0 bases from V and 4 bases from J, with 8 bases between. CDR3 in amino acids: CASSVVAGYNEQFF. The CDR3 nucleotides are TGTGCCAGCAGCGTAGTCGCGGGTTACAATGAGCAGTTCTTC.

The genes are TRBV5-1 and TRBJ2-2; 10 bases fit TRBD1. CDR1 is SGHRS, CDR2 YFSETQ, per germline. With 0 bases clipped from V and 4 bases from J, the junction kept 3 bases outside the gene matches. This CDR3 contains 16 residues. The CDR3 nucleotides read TGCGCCAGCAGCTTGGGACAGGGGGCTGGCACCGGGGAGCTGTTTTTT. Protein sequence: CASSLGQGAGTGELFF.

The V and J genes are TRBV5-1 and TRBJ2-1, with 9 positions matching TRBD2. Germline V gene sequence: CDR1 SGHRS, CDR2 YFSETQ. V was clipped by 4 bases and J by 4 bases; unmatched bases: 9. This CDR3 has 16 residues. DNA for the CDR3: TGCGCCAGCAGCACCCTAGCGGGAACCGATTACAATGAGCAGTTCTTC. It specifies CASSTLAGTDYNEQFF.

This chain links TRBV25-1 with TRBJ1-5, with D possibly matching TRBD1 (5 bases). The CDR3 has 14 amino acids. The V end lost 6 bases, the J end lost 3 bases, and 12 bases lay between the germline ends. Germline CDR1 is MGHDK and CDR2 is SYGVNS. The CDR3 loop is CASRHRLSNQPQHF. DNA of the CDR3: TGTGCCAGCAGGCACAGGCTGTCCAATCAGCCCCAGCATTTT.

CDR3 in DNA: TGTGCCAGCAGCTTAATCCCTCTGGCAGGGGACCACCGTCTTTCCGGCTCAGATACGCAGTATTTT. It translates to CASSLIPLAGDHRLSGSDTQYF. J is TRBJ2-3 and V is TRBV7-3; a possible D gene is TRBD1 (6 bases). CDR3 length equals 22 residues. V was cut by 1 base and J by 4 bases, with 33 bases left in between. Germline V gene data show CDR1 as SGHTA and CDR2 as FQGTGA.

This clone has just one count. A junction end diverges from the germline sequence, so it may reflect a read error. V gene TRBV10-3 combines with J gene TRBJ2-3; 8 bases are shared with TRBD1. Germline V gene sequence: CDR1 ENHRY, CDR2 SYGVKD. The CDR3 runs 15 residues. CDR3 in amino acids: CATSLGQGGTDTQYF. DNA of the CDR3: TGTGCCACCAGTCTCGGACAGGGTGGAACAGATACGCAGTATTTT.

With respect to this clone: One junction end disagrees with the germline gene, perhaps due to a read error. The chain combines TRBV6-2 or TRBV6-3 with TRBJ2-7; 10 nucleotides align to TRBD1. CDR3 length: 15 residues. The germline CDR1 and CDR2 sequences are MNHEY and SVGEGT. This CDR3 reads CAGSLDRGVSYEQYF. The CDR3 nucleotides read TGTGCCGGCAGCCTGGACAGGGGGGTATCCTACGAGCAGTACTTC.

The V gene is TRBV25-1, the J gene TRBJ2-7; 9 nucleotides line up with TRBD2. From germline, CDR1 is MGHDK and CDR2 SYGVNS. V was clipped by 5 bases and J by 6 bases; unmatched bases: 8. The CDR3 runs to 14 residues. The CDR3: CASSRFPAGGEQYF. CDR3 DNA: TGTGCCAGCAGTAGGTTTCCAGCGGGAGGCGAGCAGTACTTC.

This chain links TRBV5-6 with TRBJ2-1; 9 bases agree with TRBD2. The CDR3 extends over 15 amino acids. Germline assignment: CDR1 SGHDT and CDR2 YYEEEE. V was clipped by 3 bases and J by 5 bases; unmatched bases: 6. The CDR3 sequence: CASSWASGNDNEQFF. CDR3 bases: TGTGCCAGCAGCTGGGCTAGCGGGAACGACAATGAGCAGTTCTTC. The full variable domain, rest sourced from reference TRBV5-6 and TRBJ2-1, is DAGVTQSPTHLIKTRGQQVTLRCSPKSGHDTVSWYQQALGQGPQFIFQYYEEEERQRGNFPDRFSGHQFPNYSSELNVNALLLGDSALYLCASSWASGNDNEQFFGPGTRLTVL.

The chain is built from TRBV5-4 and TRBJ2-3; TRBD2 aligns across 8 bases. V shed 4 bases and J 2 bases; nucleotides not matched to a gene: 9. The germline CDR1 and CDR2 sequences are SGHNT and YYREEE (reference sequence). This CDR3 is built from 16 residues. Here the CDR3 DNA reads TGTGCCAGCAGCCCCGGAACGCGGGGGGACACAGATACGCAGTATTTT. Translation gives CASSPGTRGDTDTQYF. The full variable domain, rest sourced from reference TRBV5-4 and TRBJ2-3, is ETGVTQSPTHLIKTRGQQVTLRCSSQSGHNTVSWYQQALGQGPQFIFQYYREEENGRGNFPPRFSGLQFPNYSSELNVNALELDDSALYLCASSPGTRGDTDTQYFGPGTRLTVL.

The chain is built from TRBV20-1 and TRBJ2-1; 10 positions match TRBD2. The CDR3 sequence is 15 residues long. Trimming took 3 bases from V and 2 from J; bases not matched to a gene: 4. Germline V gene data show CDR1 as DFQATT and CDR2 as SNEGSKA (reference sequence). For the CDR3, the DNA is TGCAGTGCTAGTAGCGGGGGGAGTACCTACAATGAGCAGTTCTTC. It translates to CSASSGGSTYNEQFF.

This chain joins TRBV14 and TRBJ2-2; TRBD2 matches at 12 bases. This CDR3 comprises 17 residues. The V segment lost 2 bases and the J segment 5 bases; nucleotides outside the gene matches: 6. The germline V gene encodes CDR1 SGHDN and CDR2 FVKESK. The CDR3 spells CASSQLGLAGSTGELFF. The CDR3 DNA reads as TGTGCCAGCAGCCAATTGGGACTAGCGGGTTCAACCGGGGAGCTGTTTTTT.

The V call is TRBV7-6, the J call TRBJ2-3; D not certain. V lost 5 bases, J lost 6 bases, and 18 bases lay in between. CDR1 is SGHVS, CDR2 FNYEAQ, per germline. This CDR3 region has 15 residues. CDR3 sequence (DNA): TGTGCCAGCAGCCTGAGGTCCCATCCTGGGGATACGCAGTATTTT. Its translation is CASSLRSHPGDTQYF.

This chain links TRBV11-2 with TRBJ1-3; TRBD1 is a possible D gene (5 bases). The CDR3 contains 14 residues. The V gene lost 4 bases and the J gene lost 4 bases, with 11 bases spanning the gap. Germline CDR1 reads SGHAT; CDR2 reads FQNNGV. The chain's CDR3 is CASSSPGRGNTIYF. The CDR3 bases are TGTGCCAGCAGCTCCCCAGGGCGGGGAAACACCATATATTTT.

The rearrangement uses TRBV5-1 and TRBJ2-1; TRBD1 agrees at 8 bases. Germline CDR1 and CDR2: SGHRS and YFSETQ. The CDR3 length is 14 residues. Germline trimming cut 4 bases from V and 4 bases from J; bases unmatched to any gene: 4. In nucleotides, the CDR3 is TGCGCCAGCAGCCCGGGACAGGCTTACAATGAGCAGTTCTTC. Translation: CASSPGQAYNEQFF.

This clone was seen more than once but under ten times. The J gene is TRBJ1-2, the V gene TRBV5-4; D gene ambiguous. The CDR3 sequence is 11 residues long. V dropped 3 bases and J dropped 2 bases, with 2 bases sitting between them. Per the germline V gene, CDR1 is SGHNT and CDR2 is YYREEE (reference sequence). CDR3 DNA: TGTGCCAGCAGCTCGAACTATGGCTACACCTTC. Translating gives CASSSNYGYTF. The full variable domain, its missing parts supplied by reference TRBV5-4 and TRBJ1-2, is ETGVTQSPTHLIKTRGQQVTLRCSSQSGHNTVSWYQQALGQGPQFIFQYYREEENGRGNFPPRFSGLQFPNYSSELNVNALELDDSALYLCASSSNYGYTFGSGTRLTVV.

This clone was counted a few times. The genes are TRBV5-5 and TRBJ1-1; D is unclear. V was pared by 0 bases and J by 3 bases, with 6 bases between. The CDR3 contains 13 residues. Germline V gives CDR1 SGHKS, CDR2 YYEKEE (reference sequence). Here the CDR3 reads CASSLARYTEAFF. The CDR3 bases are TGTGCCAGCAGCTTGGCCAGGTACACTGAAGCTTTCTTT.

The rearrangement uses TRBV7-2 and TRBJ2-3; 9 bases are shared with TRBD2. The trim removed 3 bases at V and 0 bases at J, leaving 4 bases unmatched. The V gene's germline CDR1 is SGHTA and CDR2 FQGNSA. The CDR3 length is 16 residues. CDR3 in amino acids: CASSFFSGSSTDTQYF. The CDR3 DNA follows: TGTGCCAGCAGCTTTTTTAGCGGGAGTAGCACAGATACGCAGTATTTT.

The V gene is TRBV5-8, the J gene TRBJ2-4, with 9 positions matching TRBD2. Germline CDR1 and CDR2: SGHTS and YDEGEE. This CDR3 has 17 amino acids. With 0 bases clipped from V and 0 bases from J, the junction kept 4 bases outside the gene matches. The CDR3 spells CASSLGSGGRAKNIQYF. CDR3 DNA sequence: TGTGCCAGCAGCTTGGGCAGCGGGGGGAGAGCCAAAAACATTCAGTACTTC.

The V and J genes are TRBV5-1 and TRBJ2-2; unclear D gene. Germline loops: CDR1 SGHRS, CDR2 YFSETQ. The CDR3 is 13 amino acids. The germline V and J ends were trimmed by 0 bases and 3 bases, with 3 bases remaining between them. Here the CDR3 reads CASSLADTGELFF. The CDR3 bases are TGCGCCAGCAGCTTGGCGGACACCGGGGAGCTGTTTTTT.

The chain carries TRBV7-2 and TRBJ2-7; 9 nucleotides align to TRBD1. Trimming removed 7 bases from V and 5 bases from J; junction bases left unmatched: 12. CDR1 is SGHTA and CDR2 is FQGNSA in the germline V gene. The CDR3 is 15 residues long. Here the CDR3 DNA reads TGTGCCAGCACCCCCCAGGGGGACAGGGTTCACGAGCAGTACTTC. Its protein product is CASTPQGDRVHEQYF.

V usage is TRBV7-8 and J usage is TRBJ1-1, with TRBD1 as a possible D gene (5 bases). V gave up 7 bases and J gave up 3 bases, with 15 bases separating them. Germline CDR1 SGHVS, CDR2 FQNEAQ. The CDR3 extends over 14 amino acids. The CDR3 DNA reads TGTGCCAGCATTCAAGGGGTGATGGACACTGAAGCTTTCTTT. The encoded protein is CASIQGVMDTEAFF.

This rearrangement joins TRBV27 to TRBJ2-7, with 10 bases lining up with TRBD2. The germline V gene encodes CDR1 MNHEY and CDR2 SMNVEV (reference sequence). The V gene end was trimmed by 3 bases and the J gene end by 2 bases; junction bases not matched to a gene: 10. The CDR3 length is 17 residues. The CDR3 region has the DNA TGTGCCAGCAGTTTCCGCGACCTAGCGGGAGCAACCTACGAGCAGTACTTC. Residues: CASSFRDLAGATYEQYF.

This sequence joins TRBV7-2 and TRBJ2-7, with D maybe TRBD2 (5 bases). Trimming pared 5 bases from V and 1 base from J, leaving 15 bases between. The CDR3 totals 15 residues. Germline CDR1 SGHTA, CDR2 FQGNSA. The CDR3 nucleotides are TGTGCCAGCAGCACCAGCGGCCTAGGGTCCTACGAGCAGTACTTC. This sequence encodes CASSTSGLGSYEQYF. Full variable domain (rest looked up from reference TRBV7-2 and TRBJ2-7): GAGVSQSPSNKVTEKGKDVELRCDPISGHTALYWYRQSLGQGLEFLIYFQGNSAPDKSGLPSDRFSAERTGGSVSTLTIQRTQQEDSAVYLCASSTSGLGSYEQYFGPGTRLTVT.

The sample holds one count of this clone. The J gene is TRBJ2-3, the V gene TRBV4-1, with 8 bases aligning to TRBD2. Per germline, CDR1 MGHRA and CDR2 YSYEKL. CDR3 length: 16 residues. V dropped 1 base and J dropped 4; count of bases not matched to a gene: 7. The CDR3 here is CASSQAPGGGADTQYF. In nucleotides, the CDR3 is TGCGCCAGCAGCCAAGCACCCGGGGGGGGCGCAGATACGCAGTATTTT.

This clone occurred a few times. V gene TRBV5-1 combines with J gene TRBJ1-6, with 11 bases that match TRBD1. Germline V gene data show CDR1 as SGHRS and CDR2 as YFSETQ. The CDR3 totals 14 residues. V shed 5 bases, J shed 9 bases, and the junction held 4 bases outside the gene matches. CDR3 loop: CASRAGQGASPLHF. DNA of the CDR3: TGCGCCAGCAGGGCAGGACAGGGGGCTTCACCCCTCCACTTT.

CDR3 bases: TGCGCCAGCGGAATGACAGCCCGCGATGAAAAACTGTTTTTT. This translates into CASGMTARDEKLFF. This chain connects TRBV5-1 to TRBJ1-4; perhaps TRBD1 as D (5 bases). CDR3 length equals 14 residues. Per the germline V gene, CDR1 is SGHRS and CDR2 is YFSETQ. V lost 7 bases to trimming and J lost 6 bases, with 16 bases between them.